This TCR beta chain was sequenced for a study of blood T cell repertoires in COVID-19 (dated by TCRdb to 2019 to 2021). Context from the whole study: Collaborator samples came from the United States, Italy and Spain and covered acute and convalescent phases of COVID-19. The dataset comprised deeply sampled blood TCRbeta repertoires from subjects exposed to, actively infected with, or recovered from COVID-19. A de-identified subject ID, COVID-19 status, age in years and sex were almost always included in the sample metadata. The repertoires were released in a freely available public database meant as a resource for research on the immune response to SARS-CoV-2. Samples were obtained from the ongoing ImmuneRACE study (first 160 participants) and from about 1,300 subjects provided by 6 global collaborators. The prospective study material was composed of cDNA or gDNA derived from T cells, B-cell-depleted T cells, or PBMCs. HLA class I and class II types, where available, came from metadata supplied by the sample provider rather than from assay-based typing.

A remark on this clone: Its cognate antigen has yet to be identified. The sample holds no much larger clone one base away, and base qualities are not on file.

General study outcomes and caveats: The quantity of clinical and demographic metadata differed by source and by participant and was supplied without curation.

The immunoSEQ Assay, a bias-controlled multiplex PCR, was used to amplify TCRbeta CDR3 regions from genomic DNA. Turning to the authors' computational methods: The number of nucleated cells in each sample was estimated from the amplification of reference gene primers within the assay. To quantify the absolute abundance of each unique TCRbeta CDR3 rearrangement, sequence reads were collapsed and filtered. Productive Simpson clonality was computed per sample as the square root of Simpson's diversity index over productive rearrangements. The clones in this table, taken by TCRdb from immuneACCESS, are in-frame only. Not every clone is retained; where verified, under half of the shortfall comes from an unresolved V gene, and the cause of the rest is unknown. V, J and clone size reflect that table, while D and trimming were determined from the DNA. The table for this sample lists about 130,000 clones; roughly 84% of them were counted only once. Roughly 1.1% of the sample is held by the ten biggest clonotypes.

The collaborating institutions used their own protocols to collect whole blood in K2EDTA tubes. Collaborator samples were shipped for TCRbeta analysis as frozen whole blood, isolated PBMCs, or DNA extracted from either sample type. CDR1 and CDR2 are read off the germline V gene as SQVTM and ANQGSEA. The cysteine opens and the phenylalanine closes a CDR3 of 11 amino acids. The DNA shown is the 33-base CDR3, in frame from base 1. V drops 5 bases and J drops 7 bases, leaving 10 bases in between. The sequence is built from TRBV29-1 and TRBJ2-3, with TRBD2 perhaps the D gene, on 5 matching bases. The sequence was collected from a woman aged 80 or over with acute or convalescent COVID-19. Material for sequencing was peripheral blood. The DNA is TGCAGCGTTTTTGAGGGAAATACGCAGTATTTT. Protein translation: CSVFEGNTQYF.